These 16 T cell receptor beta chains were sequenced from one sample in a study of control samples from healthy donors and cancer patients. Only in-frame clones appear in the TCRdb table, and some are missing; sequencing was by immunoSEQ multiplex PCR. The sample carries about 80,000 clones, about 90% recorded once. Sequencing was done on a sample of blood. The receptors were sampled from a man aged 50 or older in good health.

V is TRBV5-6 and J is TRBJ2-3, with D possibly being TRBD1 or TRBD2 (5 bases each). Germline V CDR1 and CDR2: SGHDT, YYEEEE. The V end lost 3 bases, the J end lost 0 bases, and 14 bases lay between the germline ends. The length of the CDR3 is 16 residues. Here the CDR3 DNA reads TGTGCCAGCAGCTCCCCCGGGACGGGTAGCACAGATACGCAGTATTTT. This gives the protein CASSSPGTGSTDTQYF.

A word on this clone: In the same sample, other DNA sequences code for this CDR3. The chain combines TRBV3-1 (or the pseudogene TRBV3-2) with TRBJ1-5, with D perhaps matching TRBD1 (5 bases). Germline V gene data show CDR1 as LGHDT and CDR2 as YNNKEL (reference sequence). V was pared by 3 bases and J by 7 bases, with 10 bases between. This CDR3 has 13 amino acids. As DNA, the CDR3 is TGTGCCAGCAGCCAGGGGGGAGGGCAGCCCCAGCATTTT. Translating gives CASSQGGGQPQHF.

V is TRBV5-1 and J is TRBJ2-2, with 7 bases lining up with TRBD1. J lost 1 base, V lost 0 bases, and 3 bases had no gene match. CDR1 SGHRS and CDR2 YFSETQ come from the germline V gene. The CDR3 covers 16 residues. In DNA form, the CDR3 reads TGCGCCAGCAGCTTGGTTACAGGGGTGAACACCGGGGAGCTGTTTTTT. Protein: CASSLVTGVNTGELFF. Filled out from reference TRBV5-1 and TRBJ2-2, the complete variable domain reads KAGVTQTPRYLIKTRGQQVTLSCSPISGHRSVSWYQQTPGQGLQFLFEYFSETQRNKGNFPGRFSGRQFSNSRSEMNVSTLELGDSALYLCASSLVTGVNTGELFFGEGSRLTVL.

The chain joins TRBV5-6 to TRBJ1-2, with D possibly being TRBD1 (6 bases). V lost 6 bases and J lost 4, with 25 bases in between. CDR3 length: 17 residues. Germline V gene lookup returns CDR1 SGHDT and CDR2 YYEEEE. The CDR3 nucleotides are TGTGCCAGCACCTACCTTTTCCGGGACACTGCAGCCTATGGCTACACCTTC. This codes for CASTYLFRDTAAYGYTF.

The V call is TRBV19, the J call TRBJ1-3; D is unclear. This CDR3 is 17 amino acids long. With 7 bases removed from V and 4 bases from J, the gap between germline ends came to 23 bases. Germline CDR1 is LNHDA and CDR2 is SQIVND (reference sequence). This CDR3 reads CASTRTWSVWEGNTIYF. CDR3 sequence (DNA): TGTGCCAGTACCCGAACCTGGTCAGTCTGGGAAGGAAACACCATATATTTT.

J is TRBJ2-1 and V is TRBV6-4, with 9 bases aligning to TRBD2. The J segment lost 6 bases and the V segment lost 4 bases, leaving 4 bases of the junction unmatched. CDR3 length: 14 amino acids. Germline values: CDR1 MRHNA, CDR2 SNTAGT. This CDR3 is CASSAGTSSNEQFF. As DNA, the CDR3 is TGTGCCAGCAGTGCCGGGACTAGCTCCAATGAGCAGTTCTTC.

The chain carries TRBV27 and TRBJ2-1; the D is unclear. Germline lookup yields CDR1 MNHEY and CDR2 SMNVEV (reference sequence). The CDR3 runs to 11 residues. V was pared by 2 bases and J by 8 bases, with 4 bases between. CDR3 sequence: CASSLNDEQFF. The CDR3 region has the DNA TGTGCCAGCAGTTTAAATGATGAGCAGTTCTTC.

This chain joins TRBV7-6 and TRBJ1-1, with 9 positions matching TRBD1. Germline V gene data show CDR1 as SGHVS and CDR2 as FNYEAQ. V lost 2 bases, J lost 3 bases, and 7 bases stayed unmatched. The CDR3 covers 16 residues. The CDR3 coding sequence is TGTGCCAGCAGCTTAAGACAACAGGGGGCTGACACTGAAGCTTTCTTT. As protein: CASSLRQQGADTEAFF.

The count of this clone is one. The CDR3 loop is CASSIADRGGGNQPQHF. CDR3 in DNA: TGTGCCAGTAGTATCGCGGACAGGGGCGGGGGCAATCAGCCCCAGCATTTT. The chain combines TRBV19 with TRBJ1-5; TRBD1 agrees at 9 bases. V lost 3 bases to trimming and J lost 2 bases; unmatched junction nucleotides: 8. CDR3 length: 17 residues. Looked up from germline, CDR1 is LNHDA and CDR2 is SQIVND (reference sequence).

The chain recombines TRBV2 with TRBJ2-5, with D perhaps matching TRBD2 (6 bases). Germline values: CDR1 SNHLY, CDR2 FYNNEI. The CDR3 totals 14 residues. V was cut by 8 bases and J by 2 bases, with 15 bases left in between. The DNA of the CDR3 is TGTGCCAGCTCCGGACGGGAGAATCAAGAGACCCAGTACTTC. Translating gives CASSGRENQETQYF.

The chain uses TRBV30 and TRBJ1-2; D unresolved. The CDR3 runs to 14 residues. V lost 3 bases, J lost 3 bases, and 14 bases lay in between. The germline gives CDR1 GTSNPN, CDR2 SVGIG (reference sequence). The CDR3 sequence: CAWRAVSFYYGYTF. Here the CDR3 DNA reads TGTGCCTGGAGAGCAGTCAGCTTTTACTATGGCTACACCTTC.

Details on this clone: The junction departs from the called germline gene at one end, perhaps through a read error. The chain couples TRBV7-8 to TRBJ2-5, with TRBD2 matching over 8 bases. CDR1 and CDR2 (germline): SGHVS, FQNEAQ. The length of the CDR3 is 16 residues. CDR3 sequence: CVSKRRASGLEETQYF. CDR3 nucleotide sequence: TGTGTCAGCAAACGGAGGGCTAGCGGGTTAGAAGAGACCCAGTACTTC. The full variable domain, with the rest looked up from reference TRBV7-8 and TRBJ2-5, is GAGVSQSPRYKVAKRGQDVALRCDPISGHVSLFWYQQALGQGPEFLTYFQNEAQLDKSGLPSDRFFAERPEGSVSTLKIQRTQQEDSAVYLCVSKRRASGLEETQYFGPGTRLLVL.

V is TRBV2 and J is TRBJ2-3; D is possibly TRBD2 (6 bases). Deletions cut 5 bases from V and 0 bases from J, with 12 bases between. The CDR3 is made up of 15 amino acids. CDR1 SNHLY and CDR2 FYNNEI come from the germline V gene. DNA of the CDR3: TGTGCCAGCAGTAGGGAGGCAGCTAGCACAGATACGCAGTATTTT. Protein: CASSREAASTDTQYF.

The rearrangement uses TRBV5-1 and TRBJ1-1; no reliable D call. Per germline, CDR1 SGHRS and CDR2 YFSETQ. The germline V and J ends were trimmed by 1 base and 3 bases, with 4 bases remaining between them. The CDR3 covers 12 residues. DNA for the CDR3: TGCGCCAGCAGCTTGCGGGACACTGAAGCTTTCTTT. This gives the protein CASSLRDTEAFF.

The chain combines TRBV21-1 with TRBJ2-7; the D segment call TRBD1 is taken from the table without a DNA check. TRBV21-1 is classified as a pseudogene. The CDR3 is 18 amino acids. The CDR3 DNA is TGTGCCAGCAGCAAACAGGCCTCCGGGACAGGGGAAATCTACGAGCAGTACTTC. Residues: CASSKQASGTGEIYEQYF.

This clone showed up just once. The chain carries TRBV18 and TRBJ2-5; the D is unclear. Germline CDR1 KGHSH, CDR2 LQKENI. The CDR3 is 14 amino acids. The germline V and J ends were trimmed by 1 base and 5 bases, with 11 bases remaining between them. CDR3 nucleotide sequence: TGTGCCAGCTCACCACAAAAGGGAAGGGAGACCCAGTACTTC. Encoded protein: CASSPQKGRETQYF.